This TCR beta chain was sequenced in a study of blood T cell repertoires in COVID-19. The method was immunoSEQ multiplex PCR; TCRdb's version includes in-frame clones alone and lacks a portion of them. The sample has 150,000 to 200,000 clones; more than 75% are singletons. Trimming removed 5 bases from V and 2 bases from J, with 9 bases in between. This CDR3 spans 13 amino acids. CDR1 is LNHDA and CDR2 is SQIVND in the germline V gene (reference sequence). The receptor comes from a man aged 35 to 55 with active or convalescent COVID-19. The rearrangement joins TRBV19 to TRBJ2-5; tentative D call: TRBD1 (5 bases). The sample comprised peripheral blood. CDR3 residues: CASSPRTQETQYF. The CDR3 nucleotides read TGTGCCAGTAGTCCCAGGACACAAGAGACCCAGTACTTC.